This TCR beta chain is drawn from a study of blood T cell repertoires in COVID-19. Background on the study: Sources were T cells, B-cell-depleted T cells, or PBMCs; the material itself was cDNA or gDNA.

Authors' analysis steps: Estimation of nucleated cell counts was performed using reference gene primer amplification. Measured with immunoSEQ multiplex PCR; TCRdb has only the in-frame clones, and not every one. V, J and clone size are those of that table, while D and trimming were read from the DNA. The table has 55,000 to 65,000 clones, roughly 79% seen once. This clone appeared a single time. Germline V gene sequence: CDR1 SGHKS, CDR2 YYEKEE (reference sequence). There are 14 residues in the CDR3. The ends lost 6 bases at V and 3 bases at J; junction bases unmatched: 8. The sequenced sample consisted of peripheral blood. The chain couples TRBV5-5 to TRBJ2-7; 8 bases agree with TRBD1. The sequence was obtained from a man aged 55 to 70 with acute or convalescent COVID-19. CDR3 coding DNA: TGTGCCAGCAACGACGGGACAGGCAGCTACGAGCAGTACTTC. Translation: CASNDGTGSYEQYF.